What follows describes a single T cell receptor (beta chain). This record comes from a study of control samples from healthy donors and cancer patients. The germline V gene encodes CDR1 SEHNR and CDR2 FQNEAQ (reference sequence). This CDR3 comprises 15 residues. V trimming: 0 bases; J trimming: 4 bases; junction bases outside the gene matches: 2. Here immunoSEQ multiplex PCR was the method, and the copy in TCRdb shows in-frame clones only, minus some. The table shows over 150,000 clones, with 94% occurring only once. The sequenced material came from PBMCs. V usage is TRBV7-9 and J usage is TRBJ1-1; 10 positions match TRBD1. The TCR comes from a man aged 55-75 years with colorectal cancer. The CDR3 region is CASSLARTGGTEAFF. Here the CDR3 DNA reads TGTGCCAGCAGCTTAGCCCGGACAGGGGGCACTGAAGCTTTCTTT.